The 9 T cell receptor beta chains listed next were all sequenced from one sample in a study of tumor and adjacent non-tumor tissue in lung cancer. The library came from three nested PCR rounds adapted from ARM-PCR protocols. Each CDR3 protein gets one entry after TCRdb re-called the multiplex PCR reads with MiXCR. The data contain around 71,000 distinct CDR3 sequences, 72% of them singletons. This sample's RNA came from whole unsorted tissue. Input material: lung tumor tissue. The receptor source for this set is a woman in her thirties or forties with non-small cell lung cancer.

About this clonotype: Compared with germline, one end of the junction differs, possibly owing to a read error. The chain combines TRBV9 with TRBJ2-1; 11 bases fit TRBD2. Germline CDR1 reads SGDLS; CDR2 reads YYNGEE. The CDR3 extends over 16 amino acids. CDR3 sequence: CVSSTWTSGSYNEQFF. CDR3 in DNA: TGTGTCAGCAGCACCTGGACTAGCGGGTCATACAATGAGCAGTTCTTC.

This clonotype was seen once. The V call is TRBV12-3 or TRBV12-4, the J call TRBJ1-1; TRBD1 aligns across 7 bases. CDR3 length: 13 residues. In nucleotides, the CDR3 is TGTGTCAGTAATAGGGATCAGGGGGCTGAAGCTTTCTTT. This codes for CVSNRDQGAEAFF.

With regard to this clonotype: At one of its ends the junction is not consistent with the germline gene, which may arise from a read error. The CDR3 reads CANSLSHKQYF. The CDR3 DNA reads TGTGCCAACAGTTTAAGCCACAAGCAGTACTTC. The chain has TRBV28 and TRBJ2-7; D call uncertain. Germline lookup yields CDR1 MDHEN and CDR2 SYDVKM. This CDR3 region has 11 residues.

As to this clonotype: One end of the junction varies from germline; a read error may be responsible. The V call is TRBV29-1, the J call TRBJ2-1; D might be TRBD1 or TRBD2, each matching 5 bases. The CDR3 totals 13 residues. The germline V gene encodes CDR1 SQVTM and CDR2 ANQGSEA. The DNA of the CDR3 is TGCGGCGTAAAGCGGACAAGTCACAATGAGCAGTTCTTC. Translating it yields CGVKRTSHNEQFF.

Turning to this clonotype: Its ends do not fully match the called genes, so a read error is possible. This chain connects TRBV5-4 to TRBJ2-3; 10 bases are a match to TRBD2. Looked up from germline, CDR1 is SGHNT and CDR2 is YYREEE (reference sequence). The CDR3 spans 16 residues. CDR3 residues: CASSLAVLAGKDTKYF. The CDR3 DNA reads TGTGCCAGCAGCTTGGCCGTACTAGCGGGGAAAGATACGAAGTATTTT.

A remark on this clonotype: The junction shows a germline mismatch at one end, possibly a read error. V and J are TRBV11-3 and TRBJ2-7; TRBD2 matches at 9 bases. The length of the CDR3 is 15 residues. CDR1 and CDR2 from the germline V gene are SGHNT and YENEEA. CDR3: CASSFRTSEGAEEYF. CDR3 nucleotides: TGTGCCAGCAGCTTCAGGACTAGCGAGGGGGCCGAGGAGTACTTC. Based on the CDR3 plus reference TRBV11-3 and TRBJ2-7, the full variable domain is EAGVVQSPRYKIIEKKQPVAFWCNPISGHNTLYWYLQNLGQGPELLIRYENEEAVDDSQLPKDRFSAERLKGVDSTLKIQPAELGDSAVYLCASSFRTSEGAEEYFGPGTRLTVT.

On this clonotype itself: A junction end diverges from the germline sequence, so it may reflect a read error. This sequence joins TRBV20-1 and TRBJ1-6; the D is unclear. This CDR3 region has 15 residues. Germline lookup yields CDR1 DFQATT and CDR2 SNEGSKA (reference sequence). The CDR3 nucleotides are TGCAGTGCTAGAGTGGAAGGGTCGATTAATTCATCCCTCCACTTT. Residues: CSARVEGSINSSLHF.

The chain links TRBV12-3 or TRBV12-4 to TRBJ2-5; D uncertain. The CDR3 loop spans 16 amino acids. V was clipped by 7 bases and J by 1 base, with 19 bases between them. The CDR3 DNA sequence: TGTGCCAGCAACCCCCGTTTACAGCGATTCCAAGAGACCCAGTACTTC. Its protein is CASNPRLQRFQETQYF.

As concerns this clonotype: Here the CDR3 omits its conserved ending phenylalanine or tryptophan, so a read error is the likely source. In DNA form, the CDR3 reads TGTGCCAGCAGTCACCTCGGGACTAGCGGATACGAGCAGTACCTC. This codes for CASSHLGTSGYEQYL. The V call is TRBV11-2, the J call TRBJ2-7; 11 positions agree with TRBD2. Trimming cost V 6 bases and J 4 bases; bases outside gene matches: 8. In germline, CDR1 is SGHAT, CDR2 FQNNGV. CDR3 length equals 15 residues.